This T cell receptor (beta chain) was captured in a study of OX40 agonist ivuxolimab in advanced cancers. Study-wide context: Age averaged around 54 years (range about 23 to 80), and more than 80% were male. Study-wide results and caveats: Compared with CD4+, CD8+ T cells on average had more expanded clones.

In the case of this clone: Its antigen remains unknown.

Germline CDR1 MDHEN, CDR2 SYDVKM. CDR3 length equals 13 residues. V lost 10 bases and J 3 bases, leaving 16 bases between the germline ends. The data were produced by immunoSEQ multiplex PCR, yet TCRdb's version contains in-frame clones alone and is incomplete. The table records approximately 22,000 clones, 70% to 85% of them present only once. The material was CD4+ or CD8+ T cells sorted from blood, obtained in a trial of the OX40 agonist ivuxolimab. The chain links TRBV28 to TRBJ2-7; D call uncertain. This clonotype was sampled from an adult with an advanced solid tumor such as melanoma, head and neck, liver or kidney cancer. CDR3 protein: CATTLEGDYEQYF. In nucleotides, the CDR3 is TGTGCCACCACCTTGGAAGGAGACTACGAGCAGTACTTC.